The rows below give T cell receptor beta chains drawn from one sample of a study of ipilimumab plus nivolumab after autologous stem cell transplantation. Profiled with immunoSEQ multiplex PCR; TCRdb holds only in-frame clones, not every one. The table has some 43,000 clones, approximately 91% seen once. Source: PBMCs, taken in a trial of ipilimumab plus nivolumab as post-transplant consolidation. The receptor set was obtained from a male donor with multiple myeloma. Each CDR3 is given with its conserved first and last residue. D genes are given only for firm matches. Part of the rows lack a size; the others show once, few, many or a class for expanded clones.

V: TRBV7-8
J: TRBJ2-7
D: TRBD2
size: NA
DNA: TGTGCCAGCAGCTTATTAGCGGGAAGCTCCTACGAGCAGTACTTC
CDR3: CASSLLAGSSYEQYF

V: TRBV5-1
J: TRBJ2-7
D: TRBD2
size: NA
DNA: TGCGCCAGCAGCTTGGCTAGCGGGGCTCCCTCCTACGAGCAGTACTTC
CDR3: CASSLASGAPSYEQYF

V: TRBV15
J: TRBJ2-1
D: NA
size: NA
DNA: TGTGCCACCAGCAGAGTCTTCCTGGCGGGTGAGCAGTTCTTC
CDR3: CATSRVFLAGEQFF

V: TRBV2
J: TRBJ2-7
D: NA
size: NA
DNA: TGTGCCAGCAGTCAACGGGAGGTTGGCAGGGGGCTGGGCGAGCAGTACTTC
CDR3: CASSQREVGRGLGEQYF

V: TRBV5-1
J: TRBJ2-1
D: TRBD1
size: NA
DNA: TGCGCCAGCACCCGGGACAGCTACAATGAGCAGTTCTTC
CDR3: CASTRDSYNEQFF

V: TRBV7-8
J: TRBJ2-7
D: NA
size: NA
DNA: TGTGCCAGCAGCCGAGGGGGGGGGCGAGGGAACGAGCAGTACTTC
CDR3: CASSRGGGRGNEQYF

V: TRBV27
J: TRBJ1-5
D: NA
size: NA
DNA: TGTGCCAGCAGTTTAAGTCTGGACGAAAATCAGCCCCAGCATTTT
CDR3: CASSLSLDENQPQHF

V: TRBV5-1
J: TRBJ2-5
D: TRBD2
size: NA
DNA: TGCGCCAGCAGCTCGCGGACTAGCGGAGGGGAGACCCAGTACTTC
CDR3: CASSSRTSGGETQYF

V: TRBV30
J: TRBJ2-7
D: TRBD1
size: NA
DNA: TGTGCCTGGAGGGCGGGGGACAGGGGAGGGATCCACATGTACTTC
CDR3: CAWRAGDRGGIHMYF

V: TRBV4-1
J: TRBJ2-2
D: TRBD1
size: NA
DNA: TGCGCCAGCAGCCAAGATCTTGGGACAGGGGGTGCCTTCACCGGGGAGCTGTTTTTT
CDR3: CASSQDLGTGGAFTGELFF

V: TRBV18
J: TRBJ2-3
D: NA
size: NA
DNA: TGTGCCAGCTCACCACCCGTGGCGGCAGATACGCAGTATTTT
CDR3: CASSPPVAADTQYF

V: TRBV27
J: TRBJ2-7
D: TRBD1
size: NA
DNA: TGTGCCAGCAGCCCGACCGGGACAGGGGACTACGAGCAGTACTTC
CDR3: CASSPTGTGDYEQYF

V: TRBV30
J: TRBJ1-5
D: NA
size: NA
DNA: TGTGCCTGGAGTGGAGGACTCGAGGGTCAGCCCCAGCATTTT
CDR3: CAWSGGLEGQPQHF

V: TRBV28
J: TRBJ1-2
D: TRBD1
size: NA
DNA: TGTGCCAGCAGTCCGGGGACAGGGAACTATGGCTACACCTTC
CDR3: CASSPGTGNYGYTF

V: TRBV14
J: TRBJ1-6
D: NA
size: NA
DNA: TGTGCCAGCAGCGGGGGGAGGTCCTATAATTCACCCCTCCACTTT
CDR3: CASSGGRSYNSPLHF

V: TRBV7-9
J: TRBJ1-6
D: NA
size: NA
DNA: TGTGCCAGCAGCTCAGGCCAGAGCTCCTATAATTCACCCCTCCACTTT
CDR3: CASSSGQSSYNSPLHF

V: TRBV4-3
J: TRBJ1-3
D: NA
size: NA
DNA: TGCGCCAGCAGCCAGGGAGATCGGGGCCTCATATATTTT
CDR3: CASSQGDRGLIYF

V: TRBV4-1
J: TRBJ2-4
D: NA
size: medium-sized
DNA: TGCGCCAGCAGCCAAGATCCCAAAAACATTCAGTACTTC
CDR3: CASSQDPKNIQYF

V: TRBV19
J: TRBJ1-5
D: NA
size: NA
DNA: TGTGCCAGTAGTATAAGCGGCAGGGTTAAGGGGCTTGGTCAGCCCCAGCATTTT
CDR3: CASSISGRVKGLGQPQHF

V: TRBV7-3
J: TRBJ2-7
D: TRBD1
size: NA
DNA: TGTGCCAGCAGCTCATACGCGGGACAGGGCTACGAGCAGTACTTC
CDR3: CASSSYAGQGYEQYF

V: TRBV29-1
J: TRBJ2-2
D: NA
size: NA
DNA: TGCAGCGTTGAATGGGTAGCCGGGGAGCTGTTTTTT
CDR3: CSVEWVAGELFF

V: TRBV2
J: TRBJ2-7
D: TRBD1
size: NA
DNA: TGTGCCAGCAGTTGGGGGCCGGGACAGGGAGGGGAGCAGTACTTC
CDR3: CASSWGPGQGGEQYF

V: TRBV28
J: TRBJ1-1
D: NA
size: NA
DNA: TGTGCCAGCAGTTCCCTCCCCGGGACTTCTTTT
CDR3: CASSSLPGTSF

V: TRBV6-6
J: TRBJ1-1
D: NA
size: NA
DNA: TGTGCCAGCAGAGCACAGGGACCCTACACTGAAGCTTTCTTT
CDR3: CASRAQGPYTEAFF

V: TRBV7-3
J: TRBJ1-1
D: NA
size: few
DNA: TGTGCCAGCAGCTTCCGATCCCCAGGCACTGAAGCTTTCTTT
CDR3: CASSFRSPGTEAFF

V: TRBV2
J: TRBJ1-2
D: NA
size: NA
DNA: TGTGCCAGCAAGTTTACGGAAACTAACTATGGCTACACCTTC
CDR3: CASKFTETNYGYTF

V: TRBV15
J: TRBJ1-2
D: NA
size: NA
DNA: TGTGCCACCAGCCCACAGGATAACTATGGCTACACCTTC
CDR3: CATSPQDNYGYTF

V: TRBV12-5
J: TRBJ1-1
D: TRBD1
size: NA
DNA: TGTGCTAGTGGTTTGGTCGGGACAGCTGAAGCTTTCTTT
CDR3: CASGLVGTAEAFF

V: TRBV12-5
J: TRBJ2-7
D: TRBD1
size: NA
DNA: TGTGCTAGTGCCCCGACAGGGGGCTACGAGCAGTACTTC
CDR3: CASAPTGGYEQYF

V: TRBV5-1
J: TRBJ1-1
D: NA
size: NA
DNA: TGCGCCAGCAGCCCCGCACCGGATATTTTCACTGAAGCTTTCTTT
CDR3: CASSPAPDIFTEAFF

V: TRBV2
J: TRBJ1-6
D: NA
size: NA
DNA: TGTGCCAGCAGGAGGGAGGGACACCCGAATTCACCCCTCCACTTT
CDR3: CASRREGHPNSPLHF

V: TRBV18
J: TRBJ2-1
D: TRBD1
size: NA
DNA: TGTGCCAGCTCACCAACCGGGACAGGGGGCACGCATGAGCAGTTCTTC
CDR3: CASSPTGTGGTHEQFF

V: TRBV7-2
J: TRBJ1-5
D: TRBD1
size: NA
DNA: TGTGCCAGCAGCTCCCGGACAGGGGATGGGCAGCCCCAGCATTTT
CDR3: CASSSRTGDGQPQHF

V: TRBV30
J: TRBJ2-3
D: TRBD1
size: NA
DNA: TGTGCCTGGGTCTACGGGACAGCGAGCACAGATACGCAGTATTTT
CDR3: CAWVYGTASTDTQYF